Each of the 25 T cell receptor beta chains below was sequenced from the same sample in a study of OX40 agonist ivuxolimab in advanced cancers. TCRdb keeps only in-frame clones here, not all; method: immunoSEQ multiplex PCR. The sample contains 49,000 or so clones, more than 80% of which appear only once. Sequences were derived from CD4+ or CD8+ T cells sorted from blood, sampled in a trial of the OX40 agonist ivuxolimab. Source of these receptors: an adult with an advanced solid tumor such as melanoma, head and neck, liver or kidney cancer.

About this clone itself: This specimen includes other DNA sequences encoding the same CDR3. The genes are TRBV7-2 and TRBJ2-5; D uncertain. Trimming cost V 6 bases and J 3 bases, with 5 bases left between them. The CDR3 totals 11 residues. Germline values: CDR1 SGHTA, CDR2 FQGNSA. CDR3 sequence: CASSGEETQYF. CDR3 coding DNA: TGTGCCAGCAGTGGGGAAGAGACCCAGTACTTC.

The chain combines TRBV9 with TRBJ2-5, with D possibly TRBD2 on 6 matching bases. The V end lost 0 bases, the J end lost 4 bases, and 19 bases lay between the germline ends. Germline V gene lookup returns CDR1 SGDLS and CDR2 YYNGEE. The CDR3 length is 17 residues. The CDR3 protein is CASSVEGWEDPRETQYF. For the CDR3, the DNA is TGTGCCAGCAGCGTAGAGGGCTGGGAGGACCCCCGAGAGACCCAGTACTTC. The whole variable domain, remainder taken from reference TRBV9 and TRBJ2-5, is DSGVTQTPKHLITATGQRVTLRCSPRSGDLSVYWYQQSLDQGLQFLIQYYNGEERAKGNILERFSAQQFPDLHSELNLSSLELGDSALYFCASSVEGWEDPRETQYFGPGTRLLVL.

This clone came up once. The gene calls are TRBV4-2 and TRBJ2-3; either TRBD1 or TRBD2 may supply D (5 bases each). Looked up from germline, CDR1 is LGHNA and CDR2 is YNFKEQ. The CDR3 runs to 18 residues. Trimming shortened V by 0 bases and J by 4 bases, and 20 bases separated the two germline ends. DNA for the CDR3: TGTGCCAGCAGCCAAGAGGGAAGGGGACGCACTAATTCAGATACGCAGTATTTT. Amino acid sequence: CASSQEGRGRTNSDTQYF.

The gene calls are TRBV27 and TRBJ2-7; D might be TRBD1 (6 bases). V was trimmed by 8 bases and J by 3 bases, leaving 17 bases between them. Germline V gene lookup returns CDR1 MNHEY and CDR2 SMNVEV (reference sequence). There are 14 residues in the CDR3. This CDR3 reads CASCRGLAGYEQYF. CDR3 nucleotide sequence: TGTGCCAGCTGTAGGGGGTTAGCAGGCTACGAGCAGTACTTC.

In the case of this clone: Different DNA sequences within this sample yield the same CDR3. The V and J genes are TRBV7-9 and TRBJ1-2; a possible D gene is TRBD1 (6 bases). Trimming shortened V by 2 bases and J by 6 bases, and 13 bases separated the two germline ends. Per the germline V gene, CDR1 is SEHNR and CDR2 is FQNEAQ (reference sequence). CDR3 length equals 14 residues. The CDR3 bases are TGTGCCAGCAGCTTACTCCGGGACAAAAATGGCTACACCTTC. Protein sequence: CASSLLRDKNGYTF.

J is TRBJ2-3 and V is TRBV4-1; D may correspond to TRBD1 or TRBD2 (5 bases each). V was trimmed by 4 bases and J by 6 bases, leaving 14 bases between them. The CDR3 runs to 14 residues. CDR1 MGHRA and CDR2 YSYEKL come from the germline V gene. CDR3 nucleotides: TGCGCCAGCAGCCTTGGCCAGGGAGAGGATACGCAGTATTTT. It is translated as CASSLGQGEDTQYF.

The chain links TRBV5-1 to TRBJ2-7; TRBD2 might be the D (5 bases). V was pared by 0 bases and J by 1 base, with 14 bases between. Germline V lookup: CDR1 SGHRS, CDR2 YFSETQ. CDR3 length: 16 amino acids. As DNA, the CDR3 is TGCGCCAGCAGCTTGGCCGGGGTGTATGGGTCCTACGAGCAGTACTTC. Translating gives CASSLAGVYGSYEQYF.

The chain links TRBV19 to TRBJ2-5; TRBD2 matches 8 bases. The CDR3 runs 15 residues. After removal of 3 bases from V and 4 bases from J, the junction contained 7 bases not matched to a gene. CDR1 LNHDA and CDR2 SQIVND come from the germline V gene (reference sequence). The DNA for the CDR3 is TGTGCCAGTAGTATTCTCAACGGGGGGGCAGAGACCCAGTACTTC. Translating gives CASSILNGGAETQYF.

V is TRBV6-5 and J is TRBJ2-5, with D unresolved. The CDR3 loop spans 15 amino acids. CDR1 and CDR2 (germline): MNHEY, SVGAGI. The germline V and J ends were trimmed by 7 bases and 7 bases, with 22 bases remaining between them. The CDR3 DNA follows: TGTGCCAGCATCCCGGGTAGATATGCGTTGGGGACCCAGTACTTC. Translation gives CASIPGRYALGTQYF.

The rearrangement joins TRBV19 to TRBJ2-1; 7 nucleotides align to TRBD2. With 8 bases clipped from V and 5 bases from J, the junction kept 9 bases outside the gene matches. Germline CDR1 and CDR2: LNHDA and SQIVND (reference sequence). This CDR3 contains 14 residues. The CDR3 nucleotides are TGTGCCAGTTCAGCGGGGCCAGCTGACAATGAGCAGTTCTTC. It is translated as CASSAGPADNEQFF. The full variable domain, completed using reference TRBV19 and TRBJ2-1, is DGGITQSPKYLFRKEGQNVTLSCEQNLNHDAMYWYRQDPGQGLRLIYYSQIVNDFQKGDIAEGYSVSREKKESFPLTVTSAQKNPTAFYLCASSAGPADNEQFFGPGTRLTVL.

The chain employs TRBV5-4 and TRBJ1-5; D perhaps matches TRBD1 (5 bases). Deletions cut 3 bases from V and 5 bases from J, with 15 bases between. Germline CDR1 reads SGHNT; CDR2 reads YYREEE (reference sequence). The CDR3 covers 15 residues. CDR3 in amino acids: CASSSSGGFDQPQHF. In DNA, the CDR3 is TGTGCCAGCAGCTCGTCGGGGGGTTTCGATCAGCCCCAGCATTTT. Based on the CDR3 plus reference TRBV5-4 and TRBJ1-5, the full variable domain is ETGVTQSPTHLIKTRGQQVTLRCSSQSGHNTVSWYQQALGQGPQFIFQYYREEENGRGNFPPRFSGLQFPNYSSELNVNALELDDSALYLCASSSSGGFDQPQHFGDGTRLSIL.

The J gene is TRBJ1-2, the V gene TRBV5-1, with D possibly TRBD1 on 6 matching bases. Germline lookup yields CDR1 SGHRS and CDR2 YFSETQ. The CDR3 is 14 amino acids. V shed 3 bases and J shed 0 bases, with 9 bases lying between them. CDR3 in DNA: TGCGCCAGCAGCTCGGACAGAGCTAACTATGGCTACACCTTC. Translation gives CASSSDRANYGYTF.

The chain links TRBV19 to TRBJ2-2, with D unresolved. Trimming removed 4 bases from V and 0 bases from J, with 12 bases in between. There are 16 residues in the CDR3. Germline-derived CDR1 and CDR2 are LNHDA and SQIVND (reference sequence). The CDR3, as DNA: TGTGCCAGTAGTACTTATCAGACCTCGAACACCGGGGAGCTGTTTTTT. Translating it yields CASSTYQTSNTGELFF.

This chain connects TRBV4-3 to TRBJ1-5; possibly TRBD1 for D (5 bases). V was pared by 0 bases and J by 3 bases, with 15 bases between. Germline assignment: CDR1 LGHNA and CDR2 YSLEER. The CDR3 sequence is 17 residues long. The CDR3 DNA reads as TGCGCCAGCAGCCAAGATTGGTTGGGGGACCTCAATCAGCCCCAGCATTTT. Translating gives CASSQDWLGDLNQPQHF.

The chain employs TRBV27 and TRBJ2-1; TRBD2 agrees at 8 bases. Unmatched junction bases numbered 2, after V lost 4 bases and J lost 3 bases. This CDR3 region has 14 residues. Germline V gene data show CDR1 as MNHEY and CDR2 as SMNVEV (reference sequence). CDR3 loop: CASSSSGFYNEQFF. In DNA form, the CDR3 reads TGTGCCAGCAGTTCTAGCGGGTTCTACAATGAGCAGTTCTTC.

The chain uses TRBV27 and TRBJ1-1; D possibly corresponds to TRBD1 (5 bases). The CDR3 has 14 residues. The germline V and J ends were trimmed by 3 bases and 0 bases, with 8 bases remaining between them. Germline V gene lookup returns CDR1 MNHEY and CDR2 SMNVEV (reference sequence). The CDR3 DNA follows: TGTGCCAGCAGTTTGACAGTAATGAACACTGAAGCTTTCTTT. This translates into CASSLTVMNTEAFF.

The V call is TRBV6-5, the J call TRBJ1-2, with TRBD1 matching over 7 bases. The trim removed 0 bases at V and 7 bases at J, leaving 8 bases unmatched. The germline V gene encodes CDR1 MNHEY and CDR2 SVGAGI. The CDR3 is made up of 15 amino acids. CDR3 loop: CASSYSRGQAAGYTF. The DNA for the CDR3 is TGTGCCAGCAGTTACTCGAGGGGGCAGGCGGCTGGCTACACCTTC.

This chain joins TRBV9 and TRBJ2-1; TRBD1 matches 8 bases. The trim removed 0 bases at V and 10 bases at J, leaving 6 bases unmatched. The CDR3 runs to 14 residues. Germline V lookup: CDR1 SGDLS, CDR2 YYNGEE. In nucleotides, the CDR3 is TGTGCCAGCAGCGTAGGGACAGGGAAAGGGGAGCAGTTCTTC. This gives the protein CASSVGTGKGEQFF.

The J gene is TRBJ2-7, the V gene TRBV27; 8 nucleotides agree with TRBD1. V lost 3 bases and J lost 2; bases outside the gene matches: 6. Germline V gene data show CDR1 as MNHEY and CDR2 as SMNVEV (reference sequence). The CDR3 loop spans 15 amino acids. The CDR3 is CASSLGGQGPYEQYF. The CDR3 DNA sequence: TGTGCCAGCAGTTTGGGAGGACAGGGCCCCTACGAGCAGTACTTC.

The CDR3 reads CASSTRYPSSYNEQFF. As DNA, the CDR3 is TGTGCCAGCAGTACCAGGTATCCGAGCTCCTACAATGAGCAGTTCTTC. The rearrangement joins TRBV25-1 to TRBJ2-1; D gene unclear. Germline CDR1 and CDR2: MGHDK and SYGVNS. V was cut by 5 bases and J by 0 bases, with 14 bases left in between. The CDR3 is made up of 16 amino acids.

The chain carries TRBV4-2 and TRBJ2-7, with 10 bases aligning to TRBD2. Germline V gene lookup returns CDR1 LGHNA and CDR2 YNFKEQ. V dropped 0 bases and J dropped 2; count of bases not matched to a gene: 7. The CDR3 spans 17 residues. CDR3 nucleotide sequence: TGTGCCAGCAGCCAAGATTCCCTAGCGGGGGATACCTACGAGCAGTACTTC. This translates into CASSQDSLAGDTYEQYF.

V usage is TRBV7-6 and J usage is TRBJ1-1, with D hard to call. Germline values: CDR1 SGHVS, CDR2 FNYEAQ. V dropped 5 bases and J dropped 4 bases, with 11 bases sitting between them. The length of the CDR3 is 13 residues. CDR3 protein: CASSADVGTEAFF. The DNA for the CDR3 is TGTGCCAGCAGCGCCGACGTGGGCACTGAAGCTTTCTTT.

This clone was observed a few times. As DNA, the CDR3 is TGCAGCGTTGGGGGAGGACTAGCTAGCACAGATACGCAGTATTTT. It is translated as CSVGGGLASTDTQYF. The gene calls are TRBV29-1 and TRBJ2-3; 8 bases match TRBD2. Germline V lookup: CDR1 SQVTM, CDR2 ANQGSEA. The CDR3 length is 15 residues. The V gene end was trimmed by 4 bases and the J gene end by 0 bases; junction bases not matched to a gene: 6.

The chain is built from TRBV11-2 and TRBJ1-4; D is ambiguous. The V end lost 5 bases, the J end lost 3 bases, and 7 bases lay between the germline ends. The CDR3 consists of 13 residues. Germline CDR1 and CDR2: SGHAT and FQNNGV. The CDR3 here is CASSGESNEKLFF. Written as DNA, the CDR3 is TGTGCCAGCAGCGGAGAGTCTAATGAAAAACTGTTTTTT.

V is TRBV14 and J is TRBJ2-7, with D unclear. Trimming cost V 2 bases and J 2 bases, with 7 bases left between them. The germline CDR1 and CDR2 sequences are SGHDN and FVKESK. The CDR3 is made up of 13 amino acids. CDR3 loop: CASSQNPAYEQYF. In DNA, the CDR3 is TGTGCCAGCAGCCAAAACCCGGCCTACGAGCAGTACTTC.